The source of this T cell receptor beta chain is a study of cytomegalovirus exposure and HLA in healthy donors. Overall study findings and caveats: Later analysis placed DRB1 highest and HLA-C lowest in TCR association rates, which differed by HLA locus. A later analysis associated 15,000 to 20,000 TCR beta sequences with HLA alleles at a 0.05 false discovery rate.

As regards this clone: Its antigen is as yet unknown.

V lost 1 base, J lost 6 bases, and 14 bases lay in between. The CDR3 is 15 amino acids. Germline values: CDR1 SGHRS, CDR2 YFSETQ. 60 Vbeta and 13 Jbeta primers were used in PCR. The method was immunoSEQ multiplex PCR; TCRdb's version includes in-frame clones alone and lacks a portion of them. The sample has 30,000 to 40,000 clones; more than 85% are singletons. The receptor was derived from a young woman in good health and CMV-seronegative. Material for sequencing was PBMCs. This chain connects TRBV5-1 to TRBJ1-3; D is unresolved. CDR3 region: CASSLWYNQENTIYF. In DNA form, the CDR3 reads TGCGCCAGCAGCTTGTGGTATAACCAGGAAAACACCATATATTTT.